What follows are 13 T cell receptor beta chains derived from one specimen sequenced in a study of blood T cells in healthy people across ages. A J-beta primer mix and a sample-barcoded 5' primer were used in a second PCR of about 7 to 12 cycles. TCRdb reanalysed the 5' RACE reads using MiXCR and keeps one entry per CDR3 protein. The sample lists under 950,000 distinct CDR3 sequences; approximately 21% were seen once. Input material: blood. All receptors derive from a man between 65 and 85 years old in good health.

The rearrangement links TRBV11-2 to TRBJ2-2; TRBD2 is a possible D gene (6 bases). Germline lookup yields CDR1 SGHAT and CDR2 FQNNGV. Trimming shortened V by 1 base and J by 7 bases, and 13 bases separated the two germline ends. The CDR3 runs to 15 residues. In nucleotides, the CDR3 is TGTGCCAGCAGCTTAGCGCTAGCGTGGGGCGGGGAGCTGTTTTTT. Protein: CASSLALAWGGELFF.

The V and J genes are TRBV20-1 and TRBJ2-1, with 11 bases matching TRBD2. This CDR3 has 12 amino acids. Trimming cost V 3 bases and J 8 bases; bases outside gene matches: 0. Germline assignment: CDR1 DFQATT and CDR2 SNEGSKA (reference sequence). CDR3 in amino acids: CSARGLADEQFF. The CDR3 coding sequence is TGCAGTGCTAGGGGACTAGCGGATGAGCAGTTCTTC.

V gene TRBV2 combines with J gene TRBJ1-5, with TRBD1 matching 7 bases. The CDR3 runs 15 residues. With 6 bases clipped from V and 6 bases from J, the junction kept 11 bases outside the gene matches. The germline V gene has CDR1 SNHLY and CDR2 FYNNEI. CDR3 protein: CASRNKRQGGQPQHF. The DNA of the CDR3 is TGTGCCAGCAGGAATAAGAGACAGGGTGGTCAGCCCCAGCATTTT. The full variable domain, rest sourced from reference TRBV2 and TRBJ1-5, is EPEVTQTPSHQVTQMGQEVILRCVPISNHLYFYWYRQILGQKVEFLVSFYNNEISEKSEIFDDQFSVERPDGSNFTLKIRSTKLEDSAMYFCASRNKRQGGQPQHFGDGTRLSIL.

The rearrangement links TRBV18 to TRBJ1-3; D not resolved. The CDR3 has 16 residues. Germline lookup yields CDR1 KGHSH and CDR2 LQKENI. Between the trimmed V and J ends, which lost 4 bases and 0 bases, there was a span of 13 bases. CDR3 in DNA: TGTGCCAGCTCACTAACGGACCCACACTCTGGAAACACCATATATTTT. It encodes CASSLTDPHSGNTIYF.

This clonotype was counted a few times. The rearrangement uses TRBV4-2 and TRBJ2-4; 8 bases are shared with TRBD2. Germline V gene sequence: CDR1 LGHNA, CDR2 YNFKEQ. V trimming: 1 base; J trimming: 11 bases; junction bases outside the gene matches: 10. CDR3 size: 15 residues. CDR3 nucleotide sequence: TGTGCCAGCAGCCAAGTTGGGACTAGTCGCGGCGTTCAGTACTTC. Residues: CASSQVGTSRGVQYF.

The table lists this clonotype with many counts. V gene TRBV29-1 combines with J gene TRBJ2-1, with no clear D. This CDR3 is 13 amino acids long. Looked up from germline, CDR1 is SQVTM and CDR2 is ANQGSEA. Trimming stripped 5 bases from V and 2 bases from J, with 10 bases between. DNA of the CDR3: TGCAGCGTTCTCGACACAACCTACAATGAGCAGTTCTTC. Protein: CSVLDTTYNEQFF.

V and J are TRBV4-1 and TRBJ1-4; D is perhaps TRBD1 (5 bases). This CDR3 is built from 15 residues. Germline V gene lookup returns CDR1 MGHRA and CDR2 YSYEKL. Trimming took 4 bases from V and 8 from J, leaving 17 bases between them. The DNA of the CDR3 is TGCGCCAGCAGCCTACAAGAGAGCAGGGAGGAAAAACTGTTTTTT. Translating it yields CASSLQESREEKLFF.

This clonotype was detected ten times or more. The genes are TRBV7-2 and TRBJ1-5, with a weak D call TRBD1 (6 bases). Germline CDR1 SGHTA, CDR2 FQGNSA. The CDR3 runs to 15 residues. V dropped 5 bases and J dropped 4 bases, with 15 bases sitting between them. This CDR3 reads CASSSTGTQNQPQHF. Here the CDR3 DNA reads TGTGCCAGCAGCAGCACCGGGACACAAAATCAGCCCCAGCATTTT.

This clonotype has ten or more counts. The chain has TRBV28 and TRBJ2-5; 10 nucleotides match TRBD2. V was pared by 6 bases and J by 5 bases, with 9 bases of the junction left unmatched. Germline V gene data show CDR1 as MDHEN and CDR2 as SYDVKM. CDR3 length equals 15 residues. The CDR3, as DNA: TGTGCCAGCAGAGCGGGAGGGGCCCTCACGGAGACCCAGTACTTC. It encodes CASRAGGALTETQYF.

This rearrangement joins TRBV7-9 to TRBJ2-2; 7 nucleotides align to TRBD1. This CDR3 contains 13 residues. The V gene end was trimmed by 5 bases and the J gene end by 5 bases; junction bases not matched to a gene: 2. In germline, CDR1 is SEHNR, CDR2 FQNEAQ (reference sequence). The chain's CDR3 is CASSMTGTGELFF. In DNA, the CDR3 is TGTGCCAGCAGCATGACAGGGACCGGGGAGCTGTTTTTT.

This chain joins TRBV6-4 and TRBJ2-2, with D hard to call. V lost 0 bases to trimming and J lost 3 bases, with 2 bases between them. The length of the CDR3 is 13 residues. The germline CDR1 and CDR2 sequences are MRHNA and SNTAGT. The DNA of the CDR3 is TGTGCCAGCAGTGACTCGGACACCGGGGAGCTGTTTTTT. Its protein is CASSDSDTGELFF.

The V call is TRBV27, the J call TRBJ1-2; TRBD1 agrees at 9 bases. This CDR3 has 15 amino acids. The germline V gene encodes CDR1 MNHEY and CDR2 SMNVEV (reference sequence). Germline trimming cut 7 bases from V and 7 bases from J; bases unmatched to any gene: 13. The CDR3 DNA reads TGTGCCAGCACTACAGGGGGCGCTTCGGCTCGTGGCTACACCTTC. This translates into CASTTGGASARGYTF.

The V and J genes are TRBV7-2 and TRBJ1-5, with TRBD1 as a possible D gene (6 bases). Trimming pared 5 bases from V and 5 bases from J, leaving 10 bases between. The germline V gene encodes CDR1 SGHTA and CDR2 FQGNSA. The CDR3 loop spans 13 amino acids. The CDR3 nucleotides read TGTGCCAGCAGCCGGGACAACTATCAGCCCCAGCATTTT. This encodes CASSRDNYQPQHF.